These T cell receptor beta chains were read from a single sample in a study of response to subunit inactivated influenza vaccine. TCRdb itself ran the RT-PCR reads through MiXCR, one entry per CDR3 protein. This sample carries fewer than 600,000 distinct CDR3 sequences, approximately 7.7% of them seen once, and the ten largest clones take under 15%. The sequencing used PBMCs from blood, collected around 25 months after vaccination. The receptor set was obtained from a man between 50 and 69 years old who received an inactivated influenza vaccine. Each CDR3 is given with its conserved first and last residue. A D gene is named only where the DNA matches it firmly. Clone sizes are given selectively: once, few, many, or a class where the clone is expanded.

>NA|TRBV7-9|TRBJ1-4|NA
TGTGCCAGCAGCCCCCTCCAACGTAATGAAAAACTGTTTTTT
CASSPLQRNEKLFF
>few|TRBV28|TRBJ1-5|TRBD1
TGTGCCATTATCCGAACAGGGGAAGGGAATCAGCCCCAGCATTTT
CAIIRTGEGNQPQHF
>NA|TRBV20-1|TRBJ2-5|NA
TGCAGTGCTAGGATTCAAGAGACCCAGTACTTC
CSARIQETQYF
>NA|TRBV7-3|TRBJ2-1|NA
TGTGCCAGCAGCTCCATACCCCGGGTCGGCGGTGTTTATGAGCAGTTCTTC
CASSSIPRVGGVYEQFF
>NA|TRBV28|TRBJ2-7|TRBD1
TGTGCCAGCAGCTTAAAACGGGTGGGACAGGTCCGCCGGTACGAGCAGTACTTC
CASSLKRVGQVRRYEQYF
>many|TRBV5-8|TRBJ2-1|NA
TGTGCCAGCACCCTCCGGGCAGGGCGGGATGAGCAGTTCTTC
CASTLRAGRDEQFF
>many|TRBV3-1|TRBJ2-5|NA
TGTGCCAGCAGCCAAGGGTTCTCGCGGCACTTC
CASSQGFSRHF
>NA|TRBV20-1|TRBJ2-3|NA
TGCAGTGCTAGAGATCCTCATGGGCTATATCGACCGGATACGCAGTATTTT
CSARDPHGLYRPDTQYF
>many|TRBV5-1|TRBJ2-2|NA
TGCGCCAGCAGCTTGGACAGGGCCGGCGGGGAGCTGTTTTTT
CASSLDRAGGELFF
>many|TRBV20-1|TRBJ2-3|TRBD2
TGCAGTGCTAGGGGGGTGGTAGCGGGCCTCACAGATACGCAGTATTTT
CSARGVVAGLTDTQYF
>many|TRBV10-3|TRBJ2-2|TRBD1
TGTGCCATCAGTGAGGATAGGGACAGGAACACCGGGGAGCTGTTTTTT
CAISEDRDRNTGELFF
>few|TRBV5-1|TRBJ2-1|NA
TGCGCCAGCAGCTTGGAGGCCAGGGGGGCGAGAAATGAGCAGTTCTTC
CASSLEARGARNEQFF
>few|TRBV6-1|TRBJ2-7|NA
TGTGCCAGCAGCGTAGGGCGACTCCCCCTCTACGAGCAGTACTTC
CASSVGRLPLYEQYF
>NA|TRBV12-3/TRBV12-4|TRBJ2-7|NA
TGTGCCAGCAGTTTGGGCCCCATCGCCTCCTACGAGCAGTACTTC
CASSLGPIASYEQYF
>few|TRBV6-1|TRBJ2-2|NA
TGTGCCAGCACCGGGGCAGGGATTGGGACCGGGGAGCTGTTTTTT
CASTGAGIGTGELFF
>few|TRBV9|TRBJ2-5|TRBD2
TGTGCCAGCAGCGTAGCTCCCAGCGGGGGTTATCAGACCCAGTACTTC
CASSVAPSGGYQTQYF
>few|TRBV28|TRBJ1-4|NA
TGTGCCAGTAGCCGTAGGGGGGGCGGTGAAAAACTGTTTTTT
CASSRRGGGEKLFF
>many|TRBV28|TRBJ2-3|TRBD2
TGTGCCAGCAGTCAAGCGGGGGGCCCCCCAGATACGCAGTATTTT
CASSQAGGPPDTQYF
>many|TRBV20-1|TRBJ2-7|NA
TGCAGTGTTAATGCTCCGAGCTCCTACGAGCAGTACTTC
CSVNAPSSYEQYF
>NA|TRBV5-6|TRBJ2-2|NA
TGTGCCAGCAGCCCGCGGCGGGGCCGGGGCGGGGAGCTGTTTTTT
CASSPRRGRGGELFF
>few|TRBV28|TRBJ2-3|NA
TGTGCCAGCAGCGCGCCGGGACAAGAAGGAGATACGCAGTATTTT
CASSAPGQEGDTQYF
>NA|TRBV18|TRBJ1-4|NA
TGTGCCAGCTCACCTTCCGATAATGAAAAACTGTTTTTT
CASSPSDNEKLFF
>many|TRBV20-1|TRBJ2-7|NA
TGCAGTGCTAGATCCGGTAGCGGAGCCTACGAGCAGTACTTC
CSARSGSGAYEQYF
>NA|TRBV20-1|TRBJ2-1|TRBD2
TGCAGTGCTAGAGATGGTAGGACTAGCGGGGTGGGTGAGCAGTTCTTC
CSARDGRTSGVGEQFF
>NA|TRBV18|TRBJ1-6|TRBD1
TGTGCCAGCTCAGCGGACAGGGTTTCACCCCTCCACTTT
CASSADRVSPLHF
>NA|TRBV27|TRBJ2-1|TRBD1
TGTGCCAGCAGTTTCCTTGGGACAGGGGAGGGTGAGCAGTTCTTC
CASSFLGTGEGEQFF
>NA|TRBV20-1|TRBJ1-1|NA
TGCAGTGCTAGACCCGGAGTGGGTGACACTGAAGCTTTCTTT
CSARPGVGDTEAFF
>many|TRBV6-1|TRBJ2-1|NA
TGTGCCAGCAGCGTAGTATTAGGGGGTAATAAAGAGCAGTTCTTC
CASSVVLGGNKEQFF
>few|TRBV4-3|TRBJ2-7|NA
TGCGCCAGCAGCCACCAGGGTGAGGGCTACGAGCAGTACTTC
CASSHQGEGYEQYF
>NA|TRBV4-1|TRBJ1-1|NA
TGCGCCAGCAGCCATCCTTGGATCGGGGAGACTGAAGCTTTCTTT
CASSHPWIGETEAFF
>NA|TRBV20-1|TRBJ2-3|NA
TGCAGTGCTATGCGTAGGGGTTGGGCAGATACGCAGTATTTT
CSAMRRGWADTQYF
>many|TRBV11-3|TRBJ2-5|NA
TGTGCCAGCAGCTTAGGGGCGGATCTAAGTGGAGAGACCCAGTACTTC
CASSLGADLSGETQYF
>NA|TRBV20-1|TRBJ1-5|TRBD1
TGCAGTGCTACAACCGGGACAGGGGTTAATCAGCCCCAGCATTTT
CSATTGTGVNQPQHF
>NA|TRBV20-1|TRBJ2-7|NA
TGCAGTGCTAGATCCCGGTCCGGGGTTTTCAACTACGAGCAGTACTTC
CSARSRSGVFNYEQYF
>many|TRBV6-2/TRBV6-3|TRBJ2-1|NA
TGTGCCAGCAGCGACAGGACCTACAATGAGCAGTTCTTC
CASSDRTYNEQFF
>many|TRBV5-5|TRBJ2-7|NA
TGTGCCAGCAGCTTACTAGGGACATTCTACGAGCAGTACTTC
CASSLLGTFYEQYF
>NA|TRBV5-1|TRBJ1-2|TRBD1
TGCGCCAGCAGCAAAACCGGGACAGGGATGGGGTATGGCTACACCTTC
CASSKTGTGMGYGYTF